The 20 T cell receptor beta chains listed next were all sequenced from one sample in a study of shared clonotypes between healthy human individuals (dated by TCRdb to the early 2020s). The library was built by means of the immunoSEQ multiplex PCR assay. In its TCRdb copy, this immuneACCESS table keeps in-frame sequences only and misses some clones. Where compared with another copy, unresolved V genes explain less than half of these, and the others have no known cause. The sample includes about 2.3 million clones, with 85% to 95% observed a single time. The biggest ten clones account for 0.3% to 0.4% of the sample. The sample consisted of naive CD4+ T cells from PBMCs. In light of the paper, this sample's cell subset or site label describes: CD45RA+ positively selected. The receptors derive from a man aged 18-30 years in good health. Some clones in this sample may be carry-over from other donors' samples.

The chain is built from TRBV5-1 and TRBJ2-5; D not certain. Trimming left V 1 base short and J 4 bases short, with 14 bases between. The germline CDR1 and CDR2 sequences are SGHRS and YFSETQ. The CDR3 contains 15 residues. CDR3: CASSLSGLDRETQYF. The CDR3 DNA sequence: TGCGCCAGCAGCTTGTCGGGCCTAGACCGAGAGACCCAGTACTTC.

CDR3 amino acids: CASSTPAGELFF. CDR3 nucleotide sequence: TGTGCCAGCAGTACCCCCGCCGGGGAGCTGTTTTTT. The chain joins TRBV5-4 to TRBJ2-2, with unresolved D. The CDR3 totals 12 residues. V was cut by 5 bases and J by 6 bases, with 8 bases left in between. Germline CDR1 SGHNT, CDR2 YYREEE (reference sequence).

The V call is TRBV7-2, the J call TRBJ1-3, with D maybe TRBD1 (5 bases). Trimming removed 1 base at V and 4 bases at J, with 20 bases between. This CDR3 comprises 18 residues. Germline V CDR1 and CDR2: SGHTA, FQGNSA. The chain's CDR3 is CASSLGGATTRTGNTIYF. The DNA of the CDR3 is TGTGCCAGCAGCTTAGGAGGGGCCACAACTCGGACCGGAAACACCATATATTTT.

The chain recombines TRBV5-1 with TRBJ2-4; 9 nucleotides match TRBD1. Germline-derived CDR1 and CDR2 are SGHRS and YFSETQ. Trimming took 1 base from V and 7 from J; bases not matched to a gene: 3. The CDR3 has 14 amino acids. This CDR3 reads CASSLTGQGNIQYF. CDR3 coding DNA: TGCGCCAGCAGCTTGACAGGACAGGGGAACATTCAGTACTTC.

The J gene is TRBJ1-2, the V gene TRBV6-5, with 7 bases lining up with TRBD1. Germline assignment: CDR1 MNHEY and CDR2 SVGAGI. V lost 4 bases and J lost 6; bases outside the gene matches: 5. The CDR3 contains 13 residues. The CDR3 DNA is TGTGCCAGCAGTTTGACAGGGTTGAATGGCTACACCTTC. This codes for CASSLTGLNGYTF.

The V and J genes are TRBV5-1 and TRBJ2-1; D remains unclear. V lost 2 bases to trimming and J lost 8 bases, with 8 bases between them. The CDR3 has 12 amino acids. CDR1 is SGHRS and CDR2 is YFSETQ in the germline V gene. The CDR3 is CASSFAADEQFF. CDR3 coding DNA: TGCGCCAGCAGCTTTGCTGCCGATGAGCAGTTCTTC.

The rearrangement uses TRBV6-5 and TRBJ2-1; TRBD2 matches 13 bases. This CDR3 contains 16 residues. Unmatched junction bases numbered 2, after V lost 1 base and J lost 5 bases. Per germline, CDR1 MNHEY and CDR2 SVGAGI. The CDR3 bases are TGTGCCAGCAGTTACTTACTAGCGGGAGGGAACAATGAGCAGTTCTTC. This gives the protein CASSYLLAGGNNEQFF.

The gene calls are TRBV27 and TRBJ2-5; D not resolved. V lost 0 bases, J lost 4 bases, and 12 bases lay in between. This CDR3 contains 15 residues. Germline values: CDR1 MNHEY, CDR2 SMNVEV (reference sequence). CDR3 nucleotides: TGTGCCAGCAGTTTATCGGCCAGGCAGAGAGAGACCCAGTACTTC. It is translated as CASSLSARQRETQYF.

This sequence joins TRBV7-6 and TRBJ2-5, with D maybe TRBD2 (5 bases). CDR1 is SGHVS and CDR2 is FNYEAQ in the germline V gene. Trimming left V 1 base short and J 5 bases short, with 11 bases between. This CDR3 contains 14 residues. The CDR3 DNA reads as TGTGCCAGCAGCTTAGGTGGGAGTGGGGAGACCCAGTACTTC. Its protein product is CASSLGGSGETQYF.

V is TRBV5-4 and J is TRBJ2-5; 8 bases match TRBD2. The CDR3 sequence is 14 residues long. Unmatched junction bases numbered 3, after V lost 2 bases and J lost 3 bases. Germline assignment: CDR1 SGHNT and CDR2 YYREEE (reference sequence). The CDR3 spells CASSLLLAEETQYF. The CDR3 region has the DNA TGTGCCAGCAGCTTATTACTAGCGGAAGAGACCCAGTACTTC.

The rearrangement uses TRBV7-9 and TRBJ1-2, with D uncertain. This CDR3 contains 15 residues. Germline V gives CDR1 SEHNR, CDR2 FQNEAQ (reference sequence). V shed 0 bases and J shed 0 bases, with 8 bases lying between them. CDR3 loop: CASSLAGDTNYGYTF. The CDR3 DNA is TGTGCCAGCAGCTTAGCGGGAGATACTAACTATGGCTACACCTTC.

The chain uses TRBV30 and TRBJ1-5; possibly TRBD1 for D (6 bases). CDR1 and CDR2 from the germline V gene are GTSNPN and SVGIG (reference sequence). The CDR3 length is 13 residues. The V end was cut by 4 bases, the J end by 3 bases, with 10 bases between. CDR3 sequence: CAWTGDANQPQHF. The CDR3 nucleotides read TGTGCCTGGACAGGGGATGCCAATCAGCCCCAGCATTTT. Filled out from reference TRBV30 and TRBJ1-5, the complete variable domain reads SQTIHQWPATLVQPVGSPLSLECTVEGTSNPNLYWYRQAAGRGLQLLFYSVGIGQISSEVPQNLSASRPQDRQFILSSKKLLLSDSGFYLCAWTGDANQPQHFGDGTRLSIL.

The chain has TRBV11-3 and TRBJ2-3; possible D gene TRBD2, 6 bases. The CDR3 runs to 16 residues. The V end lost 1 base, the J end lost 6 bases, and 17 bases lay between the germline ends. CDR1 and CDR2 from the germline V gene are SGHNT and YENEEA. The CDR3 spells CASSLAPQEGLDTQYF. CDR3 in DNA: TGTGCCAGCAGCTTAGCCCCCCAGGAGGGATTGGATACGCAGTATTTT.

This clone was counted once. The CDR3 DNA follows: TGTGCCAGCAGCTTACGAGAGTACTCTGATTCACCCCTCCACTTT. Protein: CASSLREYSDSPLHF. The chain has TRBV7-9 and TRBJ1-6; D is ambiguous. The length of the CDR3 is 15 residues. Germline V gives CDR1 SEHNR, CDR2 FQNEAQ (reference sequence). The V end lost 2 bases, the J end lost 8 bases, and 13 bases lay between the germline ends. Variable domain in full (rest from reference TRBV7-9 and TRBJ1-6): DTGVSQNPRHKITKRGQNVTFRCDPISEHNRLYWYRQTLGQGPEFLTYFQNEAQLEKSRLLSDRFSAERPKGSFSTLEIQRTEQGDSAMYLCASSLREYSDSPLHFGNGTRLTVT.

The chain combines TRBV7-9 with TRBJ2-1; D unclear. Trimming shortened V by 5 bases and J by 5 bases, and 7 bases separated the two germline ends. Germline V gene sequence: CDR1 SEHNR, CDR2 FQNEAQ (reference sequence). This CDR3 spans 12 amino acids. This CDR3 is CASSPTHNEQFF. DNA for the CDR3: TGTGCCAGCAGCCCTACCCACAATGAGCAGTTCTTC.

The V gene is TRBV20-1, the J gene TRBJ2-7, with D possibly matching TRBD2 (5 bases). This CDR3 is 11 amino acids long. V dropped 7 bases and J dropped 1 base, with 8 bases sitting between them. The V gene's germline CDR1 is DFQATT and CDR2 SNEGSKA (reference sequence). The DNA for the CDR3 is TGCAGTGGCTGGGAGTCCTACGAGCAGTACTTC. Residues: CSGWESYEQYF.

The J gene is TRBJ1-1, the V gene TRBV30; 8 bases are shared with TRBD1. The germline gives CDR1 GTSNPN, CDR2 SVGIG (reference sequence). The CDR3 runs to 13 residues. Losses at the gene ends were 5 bases for V and 4 bases for J; bases not matched to a gene: 6. CDR3 sequence reads: CAWAFGQGTEAFF. CDR3 bases: TGTGCCTGGGCCTTCGGACAGGGCACTGAAGCTTTCTTT.

The V call is TRBV7-9, the J call TRBJ1-1; D is unclear. The CDR3 contains 13 residues. The V end was cut by 2 bases, the J end by 9 bases, with 13 bases between. Germline CDR1 SEHNR, CDR2 FQNEAQ (reference sequence). CDR3 sequence: CASSLRREGQAFF. CDR3 DNA sequence: TGTGCCAGCAGCTTACGACGTGAAGGGCAAGCTTTCTTT.

This clone was seen a single time. Other DNA sequences from this sample encode an identical CDR3 as well. The chain combines TRBV11-2 with TRBJ2-5; 8 bases fit TRBD1. This CDR3 contains 13 residues. CDR1 and CDR2 from the germline V gene are SGHAT and FQNNGV. V dropped 7 bases and J dropped 5; count of bases not matched to a gene: 6. The CDR3 bases are TGTGCCAGCACCAGGGGGCCGGGTGAGACCCAGTACTTC. Encoded protein: CASTRGPGETQYF.

V and J are TRBV7-7 and TRBJ2-2; TRBD2 matches at 10 bases. This CDR3 has 15 residues. Germline CDR1 is SSHAT and CDR2 is FNYEAQ (reference sequence). V shed 6 bases, J shed 7 bases, and the junction held 8 bases outside the gene matches. As DNA, the CDR3 is TGTGCCAGCAGTGCCAGCGGGAGGGCAATCGGGGAGCTGTTTTTT. It yields the protein CASSASGRAIGELFF.